This record concerns one T cell receptor (beta chain) sequence. This record belongs to a study of blood T cell repertoires in COVID-19. Study context: From the United States, Italy and Spain came samples of acute and convalescent COVID-19. T cells, B-cell-depleted T cells, or PBMCs provided the cDNA or gDNA that served as material.

Trimming cost V 3 bases and J 7 bases; bases outside gene matches: 9. The CDR3 runs 16 residues. Germline assignment: CDR1 SGHNT and CDR2 YENEEA. As handled by the study authors: Scientists estimated how many nucleated cells there were by amplifying reference gene primers. Sequencing was performed with immunoSEQ multiplex PCR; in TCRdb, only in-frame clones are kept and a portion is missing. D and trimming come from the DNA, and the V and J calls and clone size come from that table. In the table there are roughly 190,000 clones, 70% to 90% of which are singletons. This chain links TRBV11-3 with TRBJ2-1; 10 nucleotides align to TRBD2. The sequence was obtained from a man aged 30 to 45 with acute or convalescent COVID-19. Sample: peripheral blood. The CDR3 nucleotides are TGTGCCAGCAGCTTCAGAGCGGGGGGGCCGGGAAATGAGCAGTTCTTC. It encodes CASSFRAGGPGNEQFF.